The clone carrying this T cell receptor (beta chain) appeared a single time. The sample comes from a study of blood T cell repertoires in COVID-19. TCRdb's table, derived via immunoSEQ multiplex PCR, lists solely in-frame clones and lacks some. The sample records some 140,000 clones, roughly 80% being singletons. The V gene end was trimmed by 5 bases and the J gene end by 8 bases; junction bases not matched to a gene: 10. CDR3 length equals 15 residues. Germline loops: CDR1 MDHEN, CDR2 SYDVKM. Specimen: PBMCs or T cells enriched from blood (not recorded which). The chain couples TRBV28 to TRBJ2-1; 9 bases are a match to TRBD2. The clonotype originates from a man aged 40-50 years with acute COVID-19. CDR3 loop: CASSSRGLANDEQFF. CDR3 DNA sequence: TGTGCCAGCAGTAGTAGGGGACTAGCCAACGATGAGCAGTTCTTC.